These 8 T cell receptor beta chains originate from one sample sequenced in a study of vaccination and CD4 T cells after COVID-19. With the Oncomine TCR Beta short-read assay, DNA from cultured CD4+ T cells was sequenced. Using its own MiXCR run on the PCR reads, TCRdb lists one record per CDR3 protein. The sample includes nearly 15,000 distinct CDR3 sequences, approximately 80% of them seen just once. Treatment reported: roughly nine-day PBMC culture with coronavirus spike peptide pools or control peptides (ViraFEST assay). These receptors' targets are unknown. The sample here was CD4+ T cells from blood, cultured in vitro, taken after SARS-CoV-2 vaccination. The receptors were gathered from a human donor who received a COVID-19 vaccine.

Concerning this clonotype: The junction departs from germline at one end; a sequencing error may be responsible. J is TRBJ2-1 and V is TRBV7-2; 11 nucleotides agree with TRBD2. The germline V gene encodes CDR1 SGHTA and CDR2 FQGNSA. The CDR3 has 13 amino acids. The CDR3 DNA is TGTGCCAGCAGCTTGATAGCGGGGGGGCCGCTAATCTTC. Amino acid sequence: CASSLIAGGPLIF.

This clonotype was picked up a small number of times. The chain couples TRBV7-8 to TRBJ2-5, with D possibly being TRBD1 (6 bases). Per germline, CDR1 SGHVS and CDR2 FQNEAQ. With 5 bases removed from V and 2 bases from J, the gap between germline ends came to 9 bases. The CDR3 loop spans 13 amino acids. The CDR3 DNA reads TGTGCCAGCAGCCCCGGACAGCAAGAGACCCAGTACTTC. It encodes CASSPGQQETQYF.

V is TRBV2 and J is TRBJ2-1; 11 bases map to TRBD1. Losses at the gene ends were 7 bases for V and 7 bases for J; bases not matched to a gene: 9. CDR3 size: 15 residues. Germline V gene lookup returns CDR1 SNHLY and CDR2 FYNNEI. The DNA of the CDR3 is TGTGCCAGCAACGCGGGGACAGGGGGGCAGAATGAGCAGTTCTTC. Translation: CASNAGTGGQNEQFF.

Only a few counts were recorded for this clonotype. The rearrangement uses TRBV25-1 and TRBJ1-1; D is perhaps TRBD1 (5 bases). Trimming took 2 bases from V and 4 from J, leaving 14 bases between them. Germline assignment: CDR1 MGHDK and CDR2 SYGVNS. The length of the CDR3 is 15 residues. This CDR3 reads CASSERAGGGTEAFF. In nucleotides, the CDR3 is TGTGCCAGCAGTGAACGGGCCGGCGGGGGCACTGAAGCTTTCTTT.

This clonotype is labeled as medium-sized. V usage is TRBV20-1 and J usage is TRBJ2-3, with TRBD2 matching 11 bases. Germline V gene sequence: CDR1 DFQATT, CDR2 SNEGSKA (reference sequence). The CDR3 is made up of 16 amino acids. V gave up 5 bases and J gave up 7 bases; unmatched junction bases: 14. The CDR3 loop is CSAELIAGGTGNTQYF. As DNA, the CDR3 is TGCAGTGCTGAGCTAATAGCGGGGGGGACCGGAAATACGCAGTATTTT.

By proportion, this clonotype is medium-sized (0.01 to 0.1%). CDR3 amino acids: CASSLAVDTDTQYF. DNA for the CDR3: TGTGCCAGCAGCTTGGCGGTAGACACAGATACGCAGTATTTT. The genes are TRBV5-4 and TRBJ2-3; D unclear. Deletions cut 0 bases from V and 2 bases from J, with 7 bases between. This CDR3 is built from 14 residues. Germline values: CDR1 SGHNT, CDR2 YYREEE (reference sequence).

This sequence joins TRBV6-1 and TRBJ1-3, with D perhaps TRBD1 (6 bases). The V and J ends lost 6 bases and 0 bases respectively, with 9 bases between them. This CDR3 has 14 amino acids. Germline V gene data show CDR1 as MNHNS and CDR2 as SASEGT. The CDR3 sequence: CASSLDSSGNTIYF. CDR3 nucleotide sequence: TGTGCCAGCAGCCTGGACAGCTCTGGAAACACCATATATTTT.

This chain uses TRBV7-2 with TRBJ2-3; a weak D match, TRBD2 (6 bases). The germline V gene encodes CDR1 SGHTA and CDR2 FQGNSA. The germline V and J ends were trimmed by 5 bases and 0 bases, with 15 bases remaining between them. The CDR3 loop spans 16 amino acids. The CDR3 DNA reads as TGTGCCAGCAGCCTGGGACTGCGCGGCAGCACAGATACGCAGTATTTT. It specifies CASSLGLRGSTDTQYF. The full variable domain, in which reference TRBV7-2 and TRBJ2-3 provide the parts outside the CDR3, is GAGVSQSPSNKVTEKGKDVELRCDPISGHTALYWYRQSLGQGLEFLIYFQGNSAPDKSGLPSDRFSAERTGGSVSTLTIQRTQQEDSAVYLCASSLGLRGSTDTQYFGPGTRLTVL.